This T cell receptor (beta chain) was sequenced in a study of blood T cell repertoires in COVID-19. Overall study: There were acute and convalescent COVID-19 samples, and they came from the United States, Italy and Spain. The analysed material was cDNA or gDNA that came from T cells, B-cell-depleted T cells, or PBMCs.

The CDR3 contains 15 residues. Germline lookup yields CDR1 SGDLS and CDR2 YYNGEE. V shed 4 bases and J 6 bases; nucleotides not matched to a gene: 7. In the authors' methods: Estimation of nucleated cell counts relied on the amplification of reference gene primers. Libraries were prepared by immunoSEQ multiplex PCR; TCRdb keeps only in-frame clonotypes and omits some of them. The V and J calls and the clone size are those of that table, but D and trimming were determined from the DNA. The sample has around 83,000 clones, approximately 81% seen once. This TCR was recovered from a woman aged 70-85 years with acute or convalescent COVID-19. Specimen: peripheral blood. The chain carries TRBV9 and TRBJ1-6, with 7 bases lining up with TRBD1. CDR3 nucleotide sequence: TGTGCCAGCAGCCCGAGACAGGGTAGTAATTCACCCCTCCACTTT. Encoded protein: CASSPRQGSNSPLHF.